This TCR beta chain derives from a study of early T cells in non-severe SARS-CoV-2 infection (TCRdb year 2021). With regard to the full study: Because TCR sequencing was done on bulk RNA from unsorted whole blood, the alpha and beta chains could not be paired.

Set within a cohort of healthcare workers in London, UK, this nested case-control study involved weekly PCR testing of nasopharyngeal swabs along with blood sampling. Healthcare workers were enrolled in the week of the UK lockdown, from 23 to 31 March 2020, and were followed every week for up to roughly 16 weeks. Turning to this clonotype: The antigen this receptor binds is unknown. One junction end disagrees with the germline gene, perhaps due to a read error.

Libraries were constructed by 5' RACE. Sequencing instrument: NextSeq 500. To correct for sequencing error and PCR bias, the TCR library protocol tagged individual cDNA molecules with unique molecular identifiers. TCR alpha and beta chains were both sequenced, and the abundances of alpha and beta sequences in each sample were closely correlated with each other. The paper's data handling went like this. Decombinator V4 was used to perform V gene, J gene and CDR3 annotation of TCR sequences. TCRs were defined as expanded if a significant change between any two time points was detected under a Poisson model with p below 0.0001. TCR abundances were normalised to the total number of TCRs sequenced per sample and were expressed as counts per million. MAIT TCRs were defined by TRAV1-2 paired with TRAJ12, TRAJ20 or TRAJ33, and iNKT TCRs by TRAV10 paired with TRAJ18. A search of VDJdb, accessed on 1 November 2021, was run for TCRs annotated to CMV, EBV and SARS-CoV-2, with TCRs annotated for multiple antigens excluded. Through fastp at Q25 and MiXCR, TCRdb rebuilt clones from the public reads, retaining in-frame beta chains. A single entry per CDR3 protein holds the most common genes and DNA from its merged rows. The V and J calls reflect TCRdb's pipeline rather than the authors' work. Recorded for this sample are 50,000 to 55,000 distinct CDR3 sequences; about a tenth of them occurred a single time. The top ten constitute 15% of the sample.

CDR1 and CDR2 (ENHRY, SYGVKD) derive from the germline V gene. Spanning cysteine to phenylalanine, the CDR3 consists of 13 amino acids. The DNA shown is the 39-base CDR3, in frame from base 1. Points the paper makes about the study in general: VDJdb matching was skewed toward anti-spike CD8 responses, so virus-specific expansions were likely underestimated and private and CD4 specificities were missed.

Sequencing was performed on whole blood. This TCR derives from an adult who was a healthcare worker with PCR-confirmed SARS-CoV-2 infection or an uninfected control (not recorded which). The chain is encoded by TRBV10-3 joined to TRBJ1-6, with a tentative D gene TRBD1 over 6 matching bases. The DNA is TGTGCCATCAGTGCCGGACAGAATTCACCCCTCCATTTT. It translates to CAISAGQNSPLHF.